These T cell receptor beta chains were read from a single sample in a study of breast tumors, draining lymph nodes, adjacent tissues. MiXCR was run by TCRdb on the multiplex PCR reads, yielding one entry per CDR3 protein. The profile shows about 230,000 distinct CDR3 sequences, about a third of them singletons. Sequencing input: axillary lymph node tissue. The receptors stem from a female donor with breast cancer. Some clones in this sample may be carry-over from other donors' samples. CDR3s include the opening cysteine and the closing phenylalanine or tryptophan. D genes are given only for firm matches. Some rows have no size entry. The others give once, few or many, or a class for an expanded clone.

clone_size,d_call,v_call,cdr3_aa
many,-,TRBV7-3,CASSLSLYTDTQYF
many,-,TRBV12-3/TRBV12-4,CASSFAVHEQYF
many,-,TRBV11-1,CASSLGGRAYEQYF
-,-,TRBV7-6,CASSIGGTSSYNEQFF
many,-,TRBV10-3,CAISESFTSYEQYF
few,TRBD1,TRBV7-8,CASSGTGGGSPLHF
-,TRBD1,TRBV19,CASYSRTGGHQETQYF
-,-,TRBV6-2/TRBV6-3,CASSHRVFTEAFF
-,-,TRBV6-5,CASSHGRLNQPQHF
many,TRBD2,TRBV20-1,CSARAPSGRNTQYF
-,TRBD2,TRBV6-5,CATRNRLAGVNEQFF
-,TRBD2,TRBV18,CASSPRTTQRTTGGSWETQYF
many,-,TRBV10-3,CAISDQATNEKLFF
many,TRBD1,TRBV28,CASSPTGEKTNEKLFF
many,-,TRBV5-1,CASSLLGAGETQYF
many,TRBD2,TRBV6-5,CASSLGLVGTGELFF
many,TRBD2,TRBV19,CASSRTSGHTGELFF
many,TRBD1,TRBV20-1,CSARGQGYNEQFF
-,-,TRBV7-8,CASGLGPGRLDRDPLKNF
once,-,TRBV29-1,CSQDVASGRKQYF
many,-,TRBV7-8,CASSLARPGSDTQYF
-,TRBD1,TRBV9,CASSFGQGNQPQHF
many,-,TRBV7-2,CASSLRGRQSYEQYF
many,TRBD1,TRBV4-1,CASSQVEQGEEQYF